The 18 T cell receptor beta chains below come from one sample, sequenced in a study of blood T cell repertoires in COVID-19 (dated by TCRdb to about 2020). Libraries came from the immunoSEQ multiplex PCR assay. Drawn from immuneACCESS, this table holds only the in-frame rearrangements with V and J called that TCRdb kept. Clones are partly lost; checked studies trace under half to an unresolved V gene and leave the rest unexplained. The sample table contains 180,000 or so clones; only one count was recorded for about four fifths of them. More than 9.5% of the sample is in the top ten clones. Sequencing input: peripheral blood. The receptors stem from a woman aged 35 to 49 with COVID-19, enrolled during active disease.

The rearrangement links TRBV14 to TRBJ1-1, with TRBD1 matching over 8 bases. CDR3 length equals 16 residues. V lost 1 base, J lost 0 bases, and 4 bases stayed unmatched. CDR1 and CDR2 from the germline V gene are SGHDN and FVKESK. The CDR3 DNA reads TGTGCCAGCAGCCAAGCGACAGGGGACTTGAACACTGAAGCTTTCTTT. It specifies CASSQATGDLNTEAFF.

The chain has TRBV12-5 and TRBJ1-5; unclear D gene. CDR1 and CDR2 from the germline V gene are LGHNT and FRNRAP. V gave up 0 bases and J gave up 0 bases, with 9 bases separating them. CDR3 size: 16 residues. This chain's CDR3 is CASGLVIGDSNQPQHF. DNA for the CDR3: TGTGCTAGTGGTTTGGTAATCGGTGATAGCAATCAGCCCCAGCATTTT.

The chain couples TRBV19 to TRBJ2-7; a weak D match, TRBD1 (6 bases). Germline CDR1 and CDR2: LNHDA and SQIVND (reference sequence). This CDR3 spans 12 amino acids. The V end was cut by 4 bases, the J end by 6 bases, with 10 bases between. Written as DNA, the CDR3 is TGTGCCAGTAGTACCTCAGGGGCCGAGCAGTACTTC. Translated, it gives CASSTSGAEQYF. Looking up the rest from reference TRBV19 and TRBJ2-7 gives the full variable domain: DGGITQSPKYLFRKEGQNVTLSCEQNLNHDAMYWYRQDPGQGLRLIYYSQIVNDFQKGDIAEGYSVSREKKESFPLTVTSAQKNPTAFYLCASSTSGAEQYFGPGTRLTVT.

The chain joins TRBV29-1 to TRBJ2-2; 8 nucleotides match TRBD1. Germline V gene sequence: CDR1 SQVTM, CDR2 ANQGSEA. This CDR3 contains 15 residues. Losses at the gene ends were 7 bases for V and 1 base for J; bases not matched to a gene: 8. The CDR3 sequence: CSARQGAQNTGELFF. DNA of the CDR3: TGCAGCGCTCGTCAGGGGGCACAGAACACCGGGGAGCTGTTTTTT.

Comment on this clone: A junction end diverges from the germline sequence, so it may reflect a read error. This sequence joins TRBV30 and TRBJ1-5; 12 nucleotides line up with TRBD1. Germline V CDR1 and CDR2: GTSNPN, SVGIG (reference sequence). This CDR3 contains 17 residues. The CDR3 sequence is CAWSTWGTGGLNQAQHF. Here the CDR3 DNA reads TGTGCCTGGAGCACTTGGGGGACAGGGGGCCTGAATCAGGCCCAGCATTTT.

Here the CDR3 reads CASRRDSSEWFVSGNTIYF. CDR3 nucleotide sequence: TGTGCCAGTAGGAGGGACAGTTCCGAATGGTTCGTCTCTGGAAACACCATATATTTT. The gene calls are TRBV19 and TRBJ1-3; 7 nucleotides agree with TRBD1. From germline, CDR1 is LNHDA and CDR2 SQIVND (reference sequence). With V trimmed by 6 bases and J by 0 bases, 17 bases remained unmatched. CDR3 length: 19 residues. Filled out from reference TRBV19 and TRBJ1-3, the complete variable domain reads DGGITQSPKYLFRKEGQNVTLSCEQNLNHDAMYWYRQDPGQGLRLIYYSQIVNDFQKGDIAEGYSVSREKKESFPLTVTSAQKNPTAFYLCASRRDSSEWFVSGNTIYFGEGSWLTVV.

The chain links TRBV6-5 to TRBJ1-1, with D perhaps matching TRBD1 (5 bases). V lost 10 bases to trimming and J lost 0 bases, with 12 bases between them. The germline gives CDR1 MNHEY, CDR2 SVGAGI. This CDR3 has 13 amino acids. This CDR3 is CATRGQMNTEAFF. The CDR3 bases are TGTGCCACCAGAGGACAAATGAACACTGAAGCTTTCTTT.

A few counts support this clone. The chain uses TRBV5-1 and TRBJ1-1; TRBD1 matches at 9 bases. Germline V gene lookup returns CDR1 SGHRS and CDR2 YFSETQ. The ends lost 2 bases at V and 11 bases at J; junction bases unmatched: 7. The CDR3 length is 13 residues. This CDR3 reads CASSFRQGGWAFF. Here the CDR3 DNA reads TGCGCCAGCAGCTTCAGACAGGGGGGTTGGGCTTTCTTT.

The rearrangement uses TRBV5-1 and TRBJ2-7, with TRBD2 as a possible D gene (5 bases). CDR1 and CDR2 (germline): SGHRS, YFSETQ. The CDR3 runs to 12 residues. V was pared by 7 bases and J by 0 bases, with 8 bases between. CDR3 sequence reads: CASAGNSYEQYF. The DNA for the CDR3 is TGCGCCAGCGCCGGGAACTCCTACGAGCAGTACTTC.

The genes are TRBV14 and TRBJ2-2; 8 bases agree with TRBD2. This CDR3 has 15 residues. The V and J ends lost 4 bases and 4 bases, in that order; junction bases with no gene match: 5. Germline CDR1 and CDR2: SGHDN and FVKESK. This CDR3 is CASSPGLATTGELFF. The DNA of the CDR3 is TGTGCCAGCAGCCCCGGACTAGCCACCACCGGGGAGCTGTTTTTT.

This clone was seen just once. This chain connects TRBV3-1 (or the pseudogene TRBV3-2) to TRBJ2-1; 7 nucleotides match TRBD2. The CDR3 sequence is 16 residues long. Germline lookup yields CDR1 LGHDT and CDR2 YNNKEL (reference sequence). The junction had 11 bases not matched to a gene; V was cut back by 4 bases and J by 5 bases. CDR3 protein: CASSLLGRAVNNEQFF. The DNA of the CDR3 is TGTGCCAGCAGCCTCCTAGGGAGGGCCGTTAACAATGAGCAGTTCTTC.

This clone turned up a few times. The rearrangement uses TRBV6-2 or TRBV6-3 and TRBJ1-6; D is uncertain. The germline CDR1 and CDR2 sequences are MNHEY and SVGEGT. The CDR3 covers 14 residues. V was shortened by 3 bases and J by 8 bases, with 11 bases between the two germline ends. CDR3 DNA sequence: TGTGCCAGCAGTTATGTACCAGGATATTCACCCCTCCACTTT. It translates to CASSYVPGYSPLHF.

This clone was observed once. V and J are TRBV20-1 and TRBJ2-2, with TRBD2 matching over 14 bases. Trimming removed 3 bases from V and 7 bases from J; junction bases left unmatched: 7. The germline V gene encodes CDR1 DFQATT and CDR2 SNEGSKA (reference sequence). The CDR3 totals 16 residues. CDR3 protein: CSASSGLAGGYGELFF. CDR3 coding DNA: TGCAGTGCTAGTTCTGGACTAGCGGGAGGTTACGGGGAGCTGTTTTTT.

This clone showed up just a few times. V is TRBV2 and J is TRBJ1-1; D possibly corresponds to TRBD1 (6 bases). The CDR3 totals 14 residues. The V gene's germline CDR1 is SNHLY and CDR2 FYNNEI. V lost 5 bases and J lost 5, with 15 bases in between. For the CDR3, the DNA is TGTGCCAGCAGTTACAGGGAGATGGAAACTGAAGCTTTCTTT. This gives the protein CASSYREMETEAFF.

This clone has just a few counts. The rearrangement joins TRBV13 to TRBJ2-7; TRBD2 is a possible D gene (5 bases). With 3 bases removed from V and 9 bases from J, the gap between germline ends came to 15 bases. CDR3 length equals 13 residues. The germline gives CDR1 PRHDT, CDR2 FYEKMQ (reference sequence). DNA for the CDR3: TGTGCCAGCAGCTTCAGCGGACCTTCCGTGCAGTACTTC. Its translation: CASSFSGPSVQYF. Full variable domain (missing parts from reference TRBV13 and TRBJ2-7): AAGVIQSPRHLIKEKRETATLKCYPIPRHDTVYWYQQGPGQDPQFLISFYEKMQSDKGSIPDRFSAQQFSDYHSELNMSSLELGDSALYFCASSFSGPSVQYFGPGTRLTVT.

The J gene is TRBJ1-2, the V gene TRBV5-4; 10 bases are shared with TRBD1. This CDR3 has 18 residues. The V gene end was trimmed by 0 bases and the J gene end by 4 bases; junction bases not matched to a gene: 12. The V gene's germline CDR1 is SGHNT and CDR2 YYREEE (reference sequence). The CDR3 DNA is TGTGCCAGCAGCTTGGGTGGGGACAGGGGTCGAGTGGGCTATGGCTACACCTTC. This encodes CASSLGGDRGRVGYGYTF.

The genes are TRBV28 and TRBJ1-2, with D maybe TRBD1 (6 bases). The CDR3 is 12 residues long. V lost 6 bases and J lost 7, with 12 bases in between. CDR1 is MDHEN and CDR2 is SYDVKM in the germline V gene. CDR3 loop: CASRTGSPGYTF. The DNA of the CDR3 is TGTGCCAGCAGGACAGGTTCCCCTGGCTACACCTTC.

The chain recombines TRBV3-1 (or the pseudogene TRBV3-2) with TRBJ1-3; D unresolved. Germline-derived CDR1 and CDR2 are LGHDT and YNNKEL (reference sequence). The V end was cut by 5 bases, the J end by 0 bases, with 11 bases between. This CDR3 has 15 residues. The CDR3 coding sequence is TGTGCCAGCAGCTACACACGATACTCTGGAAACACCATATATTTT. Its protein product is CASSYTRYSGNTIYF.